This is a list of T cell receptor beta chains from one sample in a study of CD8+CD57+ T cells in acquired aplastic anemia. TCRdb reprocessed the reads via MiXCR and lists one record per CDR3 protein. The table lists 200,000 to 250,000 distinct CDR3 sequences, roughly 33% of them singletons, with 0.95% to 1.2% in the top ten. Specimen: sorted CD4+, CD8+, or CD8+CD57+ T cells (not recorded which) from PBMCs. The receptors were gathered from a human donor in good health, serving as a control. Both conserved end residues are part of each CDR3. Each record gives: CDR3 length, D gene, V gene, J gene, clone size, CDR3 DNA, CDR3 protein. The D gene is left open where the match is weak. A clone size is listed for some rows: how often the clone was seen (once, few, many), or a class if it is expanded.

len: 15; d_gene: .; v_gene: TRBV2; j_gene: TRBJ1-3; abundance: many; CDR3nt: TGTGCCAGCAGTGAACTGGGGGTCGCTGGAAACACCATATATTTT; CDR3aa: CASSELGVAGNTIYF
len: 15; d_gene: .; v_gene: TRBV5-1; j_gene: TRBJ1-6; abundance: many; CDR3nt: TGCGCCAGCACCCCGTTGCCAGGGGATTATCAACCCCTCCACTTT; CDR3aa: CASTPLPGDYQPLHF
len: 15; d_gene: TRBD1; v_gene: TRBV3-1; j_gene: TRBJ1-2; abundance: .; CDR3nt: TGTGCCAGCAGCCAAGTCTTGACAGGGACCTATGGCTACACCTTC; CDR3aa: CASSQVLTGTYGYTF
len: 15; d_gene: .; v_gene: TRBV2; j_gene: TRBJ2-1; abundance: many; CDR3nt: TGTGCCAGCAGTGACGGCACAGCCGACGGCGATGAGCAGTTCTTC; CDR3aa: CASSDGTADGDEQFF
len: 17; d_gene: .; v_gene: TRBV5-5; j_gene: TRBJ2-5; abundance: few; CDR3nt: TGTGCCAGCAGCCCGGGCGGGAAACCTCGTTACCAAGAGACCCAGTACTTC; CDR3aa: CASSPGGKPRYQETQYF
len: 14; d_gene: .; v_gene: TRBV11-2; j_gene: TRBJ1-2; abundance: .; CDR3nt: TGTGCCAGCAGCTTAGGGTCCCTCGGATATGGCTACACCTTC; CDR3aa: CASSLGSLGYGYTF
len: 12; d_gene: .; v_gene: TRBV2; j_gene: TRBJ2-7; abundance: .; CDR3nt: TGTGCCAGCAGCGGTCGGGGTGGGGGGCAGTACTTC; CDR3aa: CASSGRGGGQYF
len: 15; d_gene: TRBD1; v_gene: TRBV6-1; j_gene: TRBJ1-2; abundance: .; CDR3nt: TGTGCCAGCAGTGAAGCCGGGACAGGGTTTTATGGCTACACCTTC; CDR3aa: CASSEAGTGFYGYTF
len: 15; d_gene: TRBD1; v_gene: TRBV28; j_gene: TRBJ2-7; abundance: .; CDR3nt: TGTGCCAGCAGTTCGAGCGGGACAGGGGGCCACGAGCAGTACTTC; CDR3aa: CASSSSGTGGHEQYF
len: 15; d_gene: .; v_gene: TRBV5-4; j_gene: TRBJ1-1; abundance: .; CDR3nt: TGTGCCAGCAGCCTGCCGGGACGAAAGAACACTGAAGCTTTCTTT; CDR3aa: CASSLPGRKNTEAFF
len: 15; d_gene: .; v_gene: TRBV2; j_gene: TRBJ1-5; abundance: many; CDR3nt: TGTGCCAGCAGTGAAGGGCCCGATAGCAATCAGCCCCAGCATTTT; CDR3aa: CASSEGPDSNQPQHF
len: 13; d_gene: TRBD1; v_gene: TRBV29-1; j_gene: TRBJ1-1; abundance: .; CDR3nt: TGCAGCTTGGTAGGGGGCGTGTACACTGAAGCTTTCTTT; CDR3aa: CSLVGGVYTEAFF
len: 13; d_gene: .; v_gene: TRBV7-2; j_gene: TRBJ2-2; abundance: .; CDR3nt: TGTGCCAGCAGAACGCAGAACACCGGGGAGCTGTTTTTT; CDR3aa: CASRTQNTGELFF
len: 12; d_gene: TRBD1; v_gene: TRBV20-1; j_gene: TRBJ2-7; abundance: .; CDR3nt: TGCAGTGCTTGGACAGGGGCCCACGAGCAGTACTTC; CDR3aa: CSAWTGAHEQYF
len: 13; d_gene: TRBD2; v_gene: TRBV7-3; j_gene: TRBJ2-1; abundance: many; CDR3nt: TGTGCCAGCAGCTCCGGGACTAGCGGGGAGCAGTTCTTC; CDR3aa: CASSSGTSGEQFF
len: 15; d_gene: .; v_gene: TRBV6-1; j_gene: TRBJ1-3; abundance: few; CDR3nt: TGTGCCAGCAGCTACACAATGCTCTCTGGAAACACCATATATTTT; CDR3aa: CASSYTMLSGNTIYF
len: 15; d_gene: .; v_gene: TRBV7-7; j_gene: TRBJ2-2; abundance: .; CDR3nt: TGTGCTAGCAGCCCCCGGGGACAGAACACCGGGGAGCTGTTTTTT; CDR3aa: CASSPRGQNTGELFF
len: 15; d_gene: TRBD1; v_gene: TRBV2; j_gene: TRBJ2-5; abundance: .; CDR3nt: TGTGCCAGCAGTGGGGACAGCCGGCGGCGGGAGACCCAGTACTTC; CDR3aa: CASSGDSRRRETQYF
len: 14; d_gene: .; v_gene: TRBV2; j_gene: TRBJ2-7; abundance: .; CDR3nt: TGTGCCAGCACCCAAGGGCAGGGTAGATACGAGCAGTACTTC; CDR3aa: CASTQGQGRYEQYF
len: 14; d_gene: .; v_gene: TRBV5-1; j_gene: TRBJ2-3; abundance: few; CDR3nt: TGCGCCAGCAGCTTGGGACTAATCACAGATACGCAGTATTTT; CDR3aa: CASSLGLITDTQYF
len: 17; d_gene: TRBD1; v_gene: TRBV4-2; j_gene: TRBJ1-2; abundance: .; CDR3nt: TGTGCCAGCAGGGACGGACAGGGGGACTACCCTAACTATGGCTACACCTTC; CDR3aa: CASRDGQGDYPNYGYTF
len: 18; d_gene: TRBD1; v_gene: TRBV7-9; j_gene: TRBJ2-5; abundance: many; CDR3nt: TGTGCCAGCAGCTTAGTCCTCAGGGGGCGTTCACCACAAGAGACCCAGTACTTC; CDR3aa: CASSLVLRGRSPQETQYF
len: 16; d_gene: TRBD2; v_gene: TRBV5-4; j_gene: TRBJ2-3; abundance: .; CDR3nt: TGTGCCAGCAGCTCCTATAGCGGGGTTAGCACAGATACGCAGTATTTT; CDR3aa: CASSSYSGVSTDTQYF
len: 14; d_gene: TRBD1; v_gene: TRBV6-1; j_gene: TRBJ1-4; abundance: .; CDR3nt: TGTGCCAGCAGCCAGGACAGGGCTTCAGGGAAACTGTTTTTT; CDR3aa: CASSQDRASGKLFF
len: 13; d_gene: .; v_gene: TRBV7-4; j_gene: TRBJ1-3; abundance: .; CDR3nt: TGTGCCAGCATCCAGGCGGGGGGAAACACCATATATTTT; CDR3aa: CASIQAGGNTIYF
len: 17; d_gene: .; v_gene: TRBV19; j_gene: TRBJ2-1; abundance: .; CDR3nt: TGTGCCAGTAGTAGACGGGACAAAGCGGATGCCTACAATGAGCAGTTCTTC; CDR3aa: CASSRRDKADAYNEQFF
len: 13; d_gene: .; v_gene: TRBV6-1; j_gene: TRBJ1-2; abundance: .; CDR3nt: TGTGCCAGCAGCCGGGACTGGGTTTCTGGCTACACCTTC; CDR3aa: CASSRDWVSGYTF
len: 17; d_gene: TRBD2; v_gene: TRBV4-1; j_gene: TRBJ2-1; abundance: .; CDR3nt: TGCGCCAGCAGCCAGATACCGACTAGCGGGGGACGGAATGAGCAGTTCTTC; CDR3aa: CASSQIPTSGGRNEQFF
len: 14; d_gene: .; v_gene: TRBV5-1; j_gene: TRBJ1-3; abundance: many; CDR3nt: TGCGCCAGCAGCTTGTCGCAGGGCCGAAACACCATATATTTT; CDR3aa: CASSLSQGRNTIYF